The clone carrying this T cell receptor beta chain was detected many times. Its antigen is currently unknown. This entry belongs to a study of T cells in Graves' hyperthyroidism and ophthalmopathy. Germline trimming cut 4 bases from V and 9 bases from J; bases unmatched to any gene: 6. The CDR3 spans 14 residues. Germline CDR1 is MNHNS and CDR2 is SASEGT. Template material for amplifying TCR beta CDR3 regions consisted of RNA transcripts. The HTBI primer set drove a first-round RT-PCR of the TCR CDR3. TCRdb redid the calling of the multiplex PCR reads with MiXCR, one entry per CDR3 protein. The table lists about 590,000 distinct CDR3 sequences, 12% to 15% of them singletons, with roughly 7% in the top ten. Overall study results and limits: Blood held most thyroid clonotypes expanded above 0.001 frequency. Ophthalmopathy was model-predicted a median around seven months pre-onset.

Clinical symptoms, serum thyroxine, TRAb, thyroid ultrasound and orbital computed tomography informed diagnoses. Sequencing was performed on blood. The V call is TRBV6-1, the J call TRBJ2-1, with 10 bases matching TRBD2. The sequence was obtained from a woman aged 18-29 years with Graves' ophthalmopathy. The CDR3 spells CASSAPGTSVEQFF. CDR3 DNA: TGTGCCAGCAGTGCACCAGGGACTAGCGTTGAGCAGTTCTTC.